This T cell receptor (beta chain) was recorded in a study of blood T cells in healthy people across ages. This clonotype was picked up many times. Its antigen is currently unknown. Sample-barcoded 5' priming and a J-beta primer mix drove a second PCR of roughly 6 to 12 cycles. Each cDNA molecule received a tag from a template-switch adaptor that had 12 random nucleotides. At least 2.5 million CDR3-containing paired-end reads were obtained per sample. TCRdb itself ran the 5' RACE reads through MiXCR, one entry per CDR3 protein. The sample has around 1.1 million distinct CDR3 sequences, 35% to 40% seen once; the top ten hold roughly 13%. Findings and caveats of the study: Diversity figures based on one million T cells were deemed too low. Measured against age, TCR beta diversity per million T cells decreased in a roughly linear manner.

The CDR3 length is 16 residues. With V trimmed by 5 bases and J by 5 bases, 12 bases remained unmatched. Germline V lookup: CDR1 SGHAT, CDR2 FQNNGV. This chain uses TRBV11-2 with TRBJ2-7, with 10 positions matching TRBD1. Material: blood. This receptor was taken from a man aged 18 to 29 in good health. The CDR3 reads CASSKGQGKRFDEQYF. For the CDR3, the DNA is TGTGCCAGCAGCAAGGGACAGGGGAAGAGGTTTGACGAGCAGTACTTC.